The 18 T cell receptor beta chains below all came from one sample that was sequenced in a study of identical twins. TCRdb ran MiXCR on the 5' RACE reads and lists one entry per CDR3 protein. The profile shows about 280,000 distinct CDR3 sequences, more than 6.5% of them singletons. The sample was also linked to a second study, of yellow fever vaccine responses in identical twins.

Input material: memory (CD45RO+) T cells sorted from blood. Every receptor here comes from a young woman in good health.

The table lists this clonotype with many counts. V usage is TRBV6-1 and J usage is TRBJ2-5, with 12 bases aligning to TRBD1. The germline V gene encodes CDR1 MNHNS and CDR2 SASEGT. The ends lost 6 bases at V and 6 bases at J; junction bases unmatched: 8. The CDR3 is 15 amino acids. The CDR3 is CASRKGTGGPQTQYF. CDR3 DNA: TGTGCCAGCAGGAAAGGGACAGGGGGCCCGCAGACCCAGTACTTC.

This clonotype was observed at least ten times. The gene calls are TRBV5-1 and TRBJ2-2, with TRBD2 matching 9 bases. Germline CDR1 reads SGHRS; CDR2 reads YFSETQ. V trimming: 3 bases; J trimming: 6 bases; junction bases outside the gene matches: 9. The CDR3 runs 16 residues. CDR3 coding DNA: TGCGCCAGCAGCTCTCGGACTAGCGTGGAATCCGGGGAGCTGTTTTTT. This codes for CASSSRTSVESGELFF.

Note on this clonotype: One end of the junction does not line up with germline, which may come from a read error. The gene calls are TRBV15 and TRBJ2-7; TRBD2 agrees at 7 bases. The germline gives CDR1 LNHNV, CDR2 YYDKDF (reference sequence). The CDR3 runs to 15 residues. The CDR3 loop is CAASRDRGVAYEQYF. In DNA, the CDR3 is TGTGCCGCCAGCAGAGATCGGGGGGTGGCCTATGAGCAGTACTTC.

The rearrangement joins TRBV19 to TRBJ2-3; D ambiguous. The length of the CDR3 is 15 residues. Trimming removed 3 bases from V and 4 bases from J, with 14 bases in between. The V gene's germline CDR1 is LNHDA and CDR2 SQIVND (reference sequence). DNA for the CDR3: TGTGCCAGTAGTATTAGACTGTCAGATGCAGATACGCAGTATTTT. Amino acid sequence: CASSIRLSDADTQYF.

The rearrangement joins TRBV11-2 to TRBJ2-7; D is possibly TRBD1 or TRBD2 (5 bases each). The germline V and J ends were trimmed by 6 bases and 2 bases, with 14 bases remaining between them. Looked up from germline, CDR1 is SGHAT and CDR2 is FQNNGV. CDR3 length equals 14 residues. CDR3 protein: CASSLMGDPYEQYF. CDR3 DNA: TGTGCCAGCAGTCTCATGGGGGATCCCTACGAGCAGTACTTC.

This chain uses TRBV12-3 or TRBV12-4 with TRBJ1-2; D is perhaps TRBD1 (5 bases). Trimming shortened V by 2 bases and J by 4 bases, and 14 bases separated the two germline ends. CDR3 length: 15 amino acids. CDR3 in amino acids: CASSLINRRTYGYTF. In DNA form, the CDR3 reads TGTGCCAGCAGTTTAATCAACAGGAGGACCTATGGCTACACCTTC.

This clonotype was recorded at least ten times. V usage is TRBV4-1 and J usage is TRBJ2-1, with a possible D match to TRBD1 (5 bases). This CDR3 is 16 amino acids long. Germline V CDR1 and CDR2: MGHRA, YSYEKL. Trimming stripped 2 bases from V and 9 bases from J, with 20 bases between. In nucleotides, the CDR3 is TGCGCCAGCAGCCAACCTTCCGGTTGGGGCGGTCTTGAGCAGTTCTTC. Translation gives CASSQPSGWGGLEQFF.

This rearrangement joins TRBV7-2 to TRBJ1-2; 9 bases match TRBD1. The CDR3 is 14 amino acids. Trimming cost V 5 bases and J 8 bases; bases outside gene matches: 9. The germline gives CDR1 SGHTA, CDR2 FQGNSA. The CDR3 DNA follows: TGTGCCAGCAGCGTCGCCGGGACAGGGTTAGGCTACACCTTC. This sequence encodes CASSVAGTGLGYTF. Drawing the rest from reference TRBV7-2 and TRBJ1-2, the complete variable domain is GAGVSQSPSNKVTEKGKDVELRCDPISGHTALYWYRQSLGQGLEFLIYFQGNSAPDKSGLPSDRFSAERTGGSVSTLTIQRTQQEDSAVYLCASSVAGTGLGYTFGSGTRLTVV.

The CDR3 nucleotides read TGCGCCAGCAGCTTGGGTAGCGGGATCCACTACGAGCAGTACTTC. It translates to CASSLGSGIHYEQYF. The chain carries TRBV5-1 and TRBJ2-7, with TRBD2 matching 8 bases. This CDR3 has 15 residues. Germline CDR1 reads SGHRS; CDR2 reads YFSETQ. V shed 0 bases and J 3 bases; nucleotides not matched to a gene: 5.

This clonotype was counted many times. The genes are TRBV5-1 and TRBJ1-3, with 8 bases that match TRBD1. J gave up 4 bases and V 4 bases, and 4 bases lay outside the gene matches. The CDR3 runs to 14 residues. CDR1 SGHRS and CDR2 YFSETQ come from the germline V gene. The CDR3 nucleotides read TGCGCCAGCAGCCCGGACAGGGACGGAAACACCATATATTTT. The encoded protein is CASSPDRDGNTIYF.

The sample holds a few counts of this clonotype. This chain connects TRBV12-3 or TRBV12-4 to TRBJ1-1; D is ambiguous. The length of the CDR3 is 15 residues. V lost 1 base and J lost 1, with 10 bases in between. CDR3 sequence reads: CASSLGWDSNTEAFF. CDR3 coding DNA: TGTGCCAGCAGTTTAGGCTGGGATTCGAACACTGAAGCTTTCTTT.

This clonotype was seen ten or more times. The rearrangement uses TRBV5-1 and TRBJ1-1; D is perhaps TRBD1 (5 bases). In germline, CDR1 is SGHRS, CDR2 YFSETQ. Trimming shortened V by 3 bases and J by 1 base, and 7 bases separated the two germline ends. The CDR3 covers 13 residues. For the CDR3, the DNA is TGCGCCAGCAGCTCGGGGACGAACACTGAAGCTTTCTTT. Protein product: CASSSGTNTEAFF.

This clonotype was observed at least ten times. The chain is built from TRBV27 and TRBJ1-2, with D uncertain. Looked up from germline, CDR1 is MNHEY and CDR2 is SMNVEV (reference sequence). The CDR3 has 10 amino acids. V dropped 7 bases and J dropped 4 bases, with 4 bases sitting between them. The CDR3, as DNA: TGTGCCAGCAAGGGCTATGGCTACACCTTC. It is translated as CASKGYGYTF.

This clonotype was recorded many times. This chain uses TRBV4-1 with TRBJ2-2, with D possibly matching TRBD2 (5 bases). Trimming stripped 1 base from V and 12 bases from J, with 9 bases between. The length of the CDR3 is 12 residues. Germline assignment: CDR1 MGHRA and CDR2 YSYEKL. The CDR3 loop reads CASSQGGVKLFF. As DNA, the CDR3 is TGCGCCAGCAGCCAAGGGGGAGTCAAGCTGTTTTTT.

V gene TRBV20-1 combines with J gene TRBJ2-2; D possibly corresponds to TRBD1 (5 bases). The CDR3 has 15 amino acids. V lost 1 base and J 3 bases, leaving 12 bases between the germline ends. The germline V gene has CDR1 DFQATT and CDR2 SNEGSKA (reference sequence). CDR3 protein: CSARVAGSYTGELFF. DNA for the CDR3: TGCAGTGCTAGAGTGGCAGGGTCTTACACCGGGGAGCTGTTTTTT.

Many counts were recorded for this clonotype. This chain joins TRBV11-2 and TRBJ2-7; possibly TRBD1 for D (6 bases). CDR1 is SGHAT, CDR2 FQNNGV, per germline. Between the trimmed V and J ends, which lost 3 bases and 2 bases, there was a span of 11 bases. The CDR3 has 14 amino acids. The CDR3 coding sequence is TGTGCCAGCAGCTTGGGGGCGGCTACCTACGAGCAGTACTTC. This codes for CASSLGAATYEQYF.

The chain recombines TRBV3-1 with TRBJ2-2; 7 nucleotides agree with TRBD2. The junction had 1 base not matched to a gene; V was cut back by 6 bases and J by 6 bases. In germline, CDR1 is LGHDT, CDR2 YNNKEL (reference sequence). The CDR3 is 12 residues long. The CDR3 sequence: CASRLAPGELFF. CDR3 bases: TGTGCCAGCAGACTAGCGCCCGGGGAGCTGTTTTTT.

This clonotype was observed many times. This chain uses TRBV3-1 with TRBJ2-3, with 9 nucleotides matching TRBD2. The V and J ends lost 0 bases and 6 bases, in that order; junction bases with no gene match: 7. The germline V gene has CDR1 LGHDT and CDR2 YNNKEL (reference sequence). The CDR3 spans 16 residues. The CDR3 spells CASSQDSGTSFDTQYF. The CDR3 DNA follows: TGTGCCAGCAGCCAAGATTCTGGGACTAGCTTCGATACGCAGTATTTT.